The 30 T cell receptor beta chains presented below share a single source sample, sequenced in a study of HIV-infected patients and healthy controls. Antiretroviral therapy had run roughly three months, about 14 weeks, before follow-up blood collection. All unsorted peripheral T cells were captured because whole blood was used without fractionation. 400 to 550 ng RNA was reverse transcribed with alpha and beta constant-region primers. Separate chain-specific third strand synthesis with multiplexing indices produced the alpha and beta libraries. TCRdb itself ran the 5' RACE reads through MiXCR, one entry per CDR3 protein. Of roughly 14,000 distinct CDR3 sequences in the sample, roughly an eighth are singletons; the top ten hold 35% to 50%. Sequencing used blood, obtained during antiretroviral therapy. The origin of the receptors is an adult with HIV infection. The donor label of this sample is uncertain.

This clonotype was found many times. V usage is TRBV5-1 and J usage is TRBJ2-1; D remains unclear. The CDR3 runs 17 residues. Germline V gene sequence: CDR1 SGHRS, CDR2 YFSETQ. V lost 1 base and J lost 4, with 18 bases in between. The CDR3 bases are TGCGCCAGCAGCTTGAGCACCGGCGGTGTCAATTACAATGAGCAGTTCTTC. This sequence encodes CASSLSTGGVNYNEQFF.

The chain has TRBV7-2 and TRBJ1-5; D unresolved. Trimming removed 0 bases from V and 5 bases from J, with 8 bases in between. CDR3 length: 14 residues. Germline loops: CDR1 SGHTA, CDR2 FQGNSA. CDR3 DNA sequence: TGTGCCAGCAGCTTAGCGCTCAGGCATCAGCCCCAGCATTTT. As protein: CASSLALRHQPQHF.

There are many counts of this clonotype. The chain uses TRBV20-1 and TRBJ2-3; 7 bases are shared with TRBD2. This CDR3 is built from 14 residues. V dropped 0 bases and J dropped 5; count of bases not matched to a gene: 5. The germline V gene encodes CDR1 DFQATT and CDR2 SNEGSKA (reference sequence). CDR3 DNA: TGCAGTGCTAGAGATGCCGGGGGGATAGATACGCAGTATTTT. Its protein is CSARDAGGIDTQYF.

This clonotype was counted at least ten times. J is TRBJ2-6 and V is TRBV6-2 or TRBV6-3, with D perhaps matching TRBD1 or TRBD2 (7 bases each). Germline V gene sequence: CDR1 MNHEY, CDR2 SVGEGT. With 0 bases removed from V and 1 base from J, the gap between germline ends came to 13 bases. The CDR3 is 18 residues long. The CDR3 reads CASSYSGGGWSGANVLTF. The CDR3 nucleotides are TGTGCCAGCAGTTACTCGGGAGGGGGCTGGTCTGGGGCCAACGTCCTGACTTTC.

This clonotype is categorized as medium-sized. The chain links TRBV5-4 to TRBJ2-5; a possible D gene is TRBD1 (6 bases). The length of the CDR3 is 14 residues. Per the germline V gene, CDR1 is SGHNT and CDR2 is YYREEE (reference sequence). Trimming stripped 3 bases from V and 0 bases from J, with 9 bases between. In DNA, the CDR3 is TGTGCCAGCAGCTCCAGGGGTCACCAAGAGACCCAGTACTTC. Protein sequence: CASSSRGHQETQYF. Filled out from reference TRBV5-4 and TRBJ2-5, the complete variable domain reads ETGVTQSPTHLIKTRGQQVTLRCSSQSGHNTVSWYQQALGQGPQFIFQYYREEENGRGNFPPRFSGLQFPNYSSELNVNALELDDSALYLCASSSRGHQETQYFGPGTRLLVL.

This clonotype came up many times. CDR3 DNA sequence: TGTGCCAGCAGCTTAGCCAGAGGCACTGAAGCTTTCTTT. Protein product: CASSLARGTEAFF. V gene TRBV7-2 combines with J gene TRBJ1-1; the D is unclear. The germline V gene has CDR1 SGHTA and CDR2 FQGNSA. With 0 bases removed from V and 4 bases from J, the gap between germline ends came to 6 bases. This CDR3 is 13 amino acids long.

In this sample, this clonotype turned up many times. This sequence joins TRBV27 and TRBJ2-3, with a tentative D call TRBD1 (7 bases). Looked up from germline, CDR1 is MNHEY and CDR2 is SMNVEV (reference sequence). Trimming took 3 bases from V and 0 from J, leaving 25 bases between them. The CDR3 length is 20 residues. CDR3 in amino acids: CASSFSQGARGAPSTDTQYF. The CDR3 nucleotides are TGTGCCAGCAGTTTTTCTCAGGGCGCCAGGGGGGCCCCTAGCACAGATACGCAGTATTTT.

This clonotype was picked up a small number of times. V and J are TRBV6-6 and TRBJ1-1; D is possibly TRBD1 (6 bases). Trimming cost V 2 bases and J 2 bases, with 15 bases left between them. The CDR3 covers 16 residues. Per the germline V gene, CDR1 is MNHNY and CDR2 is SVGAGI (reference sequence). CDR3: CASSYPMGAVNTEAFF. In nucleotides, the CDR3 is TGTGCCAGCAGTTACCCCATGGGGGCGGTAAACACTGAAGCTTTCTTT.

V gene TRBV9 combines with J gene TRBJ1-5; no clear D. This CDR3 has 14 amino acids. V was shortened by 0 bases and J by 4 bases, with 8 bases between the two germline ends. Germline CDR1 is SGDLS and CDR2 is YYNGEE. The CDR3 sequence is CASSVGSGNQPQHF. CDR3 nucleotide sequence: TGTGCCAGCAGCGTAGGGTCAGGAAATCAGCCCCAGCATTTT.

There are many counts of this clonotype. The chain links TRBV6-2 or TRBV6-3 to TRBJ2-1; no clear D gene. The germline V and J ends were trimmed by 8 bases and 5 bases, with 16 bases remaining between them. Germline values: CDR1 MNHEY, CDR2 SVGEGT. The CDR3 spans 14 residues. The CDR3 bases are TGTGCCAGCTCGGGCTCTTCTCTTAACAATGAGCAGTTCTTC. It specifies CASSGSSLNNEQFF.

This clonotype came up a few times. V and J are TRBV20-1 and TRBJ2-7; TRBD2 matches 11 bases. The junction had 7 bases not matched to a gene; V was cut back by 0 bases and J by 0 bases. Germline lookup yields CDR1 DFQATT and CDR2 SNEGSKA (reference sequence). The CDR3 runs to 17 residues. CDR3 sequence reads: CSARDPLAGGSSYEQYF. CDR3 in DNA: TGCAGTGCTAGAGATCCCCTAGCGGGAGGAAGCTCCTACGAGCAGTACTTC.

At least ten counts were recorded for this clonotype. V usage is TRBV7-9 and J usage is TRBJ2-1; the D is unclear. Germline lookup yields CDR1 SEHNR and CDR2 FQNEAQ (reference sequence). Trimming stripped 6 bases from V and 9 bases from J, with 12 bases between. The CDR3 runs 12 residues. The CDR3 DNA follows: TGTGCCAGCAGTTGGGCCCAGGCTGAGCAGTTCTTC. It yields the protein CASSWAQAEQFF. The whole variable domain, filled in from reference TRBV7-9 and TRBJ2-1, reads DTGVSQNPRHKITKRGQNVTFRCDPISEHNRLYWYRQTLGQGPEFLTYFQNEAQLEKSRLLSDRFSAERPKGSFSTLEIQRTEQGDSAMYLCASSWAQAEQFFGPGTRLTVL.

This clonotype was seen a handful of times. The rearrangement joins TRBV28 to TRBJ2-4, with TRBD2 matching 12 bases. Germline CDR1 and CDR2: MDHEN and SYDVKM. This CDR3 region has 19 residues. After removal of 3 bases from V and 2 bases from J, the junction contained 11 bases not matched to a gene. In nucleotides, the CDR3 is TGTGCCAGCAGTTTCAGATCTAGCGGGAGGGCCCTCTCCAAAAACATTCAGTACTTC. Amino acid sequence: CASSFRSSGRALSKNIQYF.

This clonotype has at least ten counts. The chain employs TRBV10-3 and TRBJ1-1, with D tentatively TRBD1 (5 bases). V was pared by 4 bases and J by 1 base, with 13 bases between. The CDR3 sequence is 15 residues long. CDR1 is ENHRY and CDR2 is SYGVKD in the germline V gene. CDR3 amino acids: CAISGGAGTNTEAFF. CDR3 nucleotides: TGTGCCATCAGTGGAGGAGCGGGGACGAACACTGAAGCTTTCTTT.

This clonotype was seen at least ten times. The V gene is TRBV12-2, the J gene TRBJ1-2; TRBD1 is taken as the D call from the table, unchecked against the DNA. TRBV12-2 is termed a pseudogene. The CDR3 totals 14 residues. The CDR3 sequence is CASRLRDRDIGYTF. CDR3 coding DNA: TGTGCAAGTCGCTTACGGGACAGGGACATTGGCTACACCTTC.

Ten or more counts support this clonotype. The chain combines TRBV7-6 with TRBJ2-2; the D is unclear. V was pared by 4 bases and J by 6 bases, with 18 bases between. The CDR3 loop spans 16 amino acids. CDR1 is SGHVS, CDR2 FNYEAQ, per germline. In nucleotides, the CDR3 is TGTGCCAGCAGCTCTACCAGTGTGGGTGCGTCCGGGGAGCTGTTTTTT. Protein sequence: CASSSTSVGASGELFF. Combining the CDR3 with reference TRBV7-6 and TRBJ2-2 gives the whole variable domain GAGVSQSPRYKVTKRGQDVALRCDPISGHVSLYWYRQALGQGPEFLTYFNYEAQQDKSGLPNDRFSAERPEGSISTLTIQRTEQRDSAMYRCASSSTSVGASGELFFGEGSRLTVL.

This clonotype occurred many times. The V gene is TRBV28, the J gene TRBJ1-4; D is uncertain. CDR1 MDHEN and CDR2 SYDVKM come from the germline V gene. The CDR3 spans 15 residues. Trimming cost V 7 bases and J 2 bases, with 14 bases left between them. DNA of the CDR3: TGTGCCAGCATTTATCGGCAACAGACTAATGAAAAACTGTTTTTT. It is translated as CASIYRQQTNEKLFF. The full variable domain, rest sourced from reference TRBV28 and TRBJ1-4, is DVKVTQSSRYLVKRTGEKVFLECVQDMDHENMFWYRQDPGLGLRLIYFSYDVKMKEKGDIPEGYSVSREKKERFSLILESASTNQTSMYLCASIYRQQTNEKLFFGSGTQLSVL.

This clonotype was seen ten or more times. The chain joins TRBV10-3 to TRBJ2-1; 12 bases agree with TRBD2. The CDR3 runs 16 residues. V trimming: 0 bases; J trimming: 8 bases; junction bases outside the gene matches: 5. Germline CDR1 ENHRY, CDR2 SYGVKD. CDR3 region: CAISESKTSGRDEQFF. The CDR3 DNA reads as TGTGCCATCAGTGAGTCGAAGACTAGCGGGAGAGATGAGCAGTTCTTC.

This chain uses TRBV6-2 or TRBV6-3 with TRBJ2-4, with 7 bases lining up with TRBD1. The CDR3 runs to 12 residues. With 5 bases clipped from V and 11 bases from J, the junction kept 6 bases outside the gene matches. Germline V lookup: CDR1 MNHEY, CDR2 SVGEGT. The CDR3 DNA reads as TGTGCCAGCAGTCCACAGGGGCAAGTTCAGTACTTC. Protein product: CASSPQGQVQYF.

This clonotype occurred many times. The CDR3 DNA is TGTGCCAGTAGTCGCGGACAGGGCCCCCACAATGAGCAGTTCTTC. Protein product: CASSRGQGPHNEQFF. This sequence joins TRBV19 and TRBJ2-1; TRBD1 agrees at 8 bases. CDR1 is LNHDA, CDR2 SQIVND, per germline (reference sequence). Germline trimming cut 5 bases from V and 5 bases from J; bases unmatched to any gene: 8. CDR3 length: 15 amino acids.

This clonotype occurred many times. The chain links TRBV11-2 to TRBJ2-3; possible D gene TRBD2, 6 bases. The ends were cut back, 0 bases at V and 0 bases at J, with 7 bases in the middle. Germline CDR1 reads SGHAT; CDR2 reads FQNNGV. This CDR3 comprises 15 residues. CDR3 loop: CASSLDGTSTDTQYF. CDR3 in DNA: TGTGCCAGCAGCTTAGATGGGACTAGCACAGATACGCAGTATTTT.

This clonotype has at least ten counts. The gene calls are TRBV5-4 and TRBJ2-7; 9 nucleotides agree with TRBD2. This CDR3 contains 15 residues. V gave up 2 bases and J gave up 0 bases; unmatched junction bases: 3. CDR1 and CDR2 (germline): SGHNT, YYREEE (reference sequence). CDR3 amino acids: CASSLAGGLSYEQYF. The CDR3 region has the DNA TGTGCCAGCAGCTTAGCGGGAGGACTCTCCTACGAGCAGTACTTC.

This clonotype was found many times. The J gene is TRBJ2-5, the V gene TRBV24-1, with D possibly called TRBD1 or TRBD2 (6 bases each). The V gene's germline CDR1 is KGHDR and CDR2 SFDVKD. The CDR3 totals 12 residues. With 3 bases removed from V and 9 bases from J, the gap between germline ends came to 10 bases. The CDR3 DNA sequence: TGTGCCACCAGTGATGGGGGGCAGGCCCAGTACTTC. Translated, it gives CATSDGGQAQYF.

This clonotype was observed a handful of times. The V gene is TRBV6-5, the J gene TRBJ2-7; perhaps D is TRBD1 or TRBD2 (5 bases each). CDR3 length: 15 residues. Between the trimmed V and J ends, which lost 6 bases and 4 bases, there was a span of 19 bases. Germline values: CDR1 MNHEY, CDR2 SVGAGI. The CDR3 protein is CASSPGQVIGYEQYF. DNA of the CDR3: TGTGCCAGCAGCCCGGGGCAAGTAATTGGATACGAGCAGTACTTC.

Comment on this clonotype: A read error is possible here, since a much larger clone lies one base away. It is likely a read error, because the conserved phenylalanine at the end of the CDR3 is missing. The DNA is omitted, as the CDR3 cannot be located on it reliably, and the CDR3 follows TCRdb's listing. V and J are TRBV5-4 and TRBJ2-1; the DNA was not used to check the table's D call, TRBD2. The CDR3 numbers 12 amino acids, ends counted. In germline, CDR1 is SGHNT, CDR2 YYREEE (reference sequence). CDR3 in amino acids: CASSFSSAREFY.

V gene TRBV29-1 combines with J gene TRBJ2-7; no clear D. Trimming took 4 bases from V and 3 from J, leaving 7 bases between them. Germline loops: CDR1 SQVTM, CDR2 ANQGSEA. CDR3 length: 11 amino acids. CDR3 region: CSVVGSYEQYF. The DNA for the CDR3 is TGCAGCGTTGTAGGTAGCTACGAGCAGTACTTC.

This clonotype was recorded at least ten times. The genes are TRBV6-5 and TRBJ1-1; 8 bases line up with TRBD1. The CDR3 is 12 amino acids. Germline V gene sequence: CDR1 MNHEY, CDR2 SVGAGI. The J segment lost 9 bases and the V segment lost 2 bases, leaving 2 bases of the junction unmatched. This chain's CDR3 is CASSYRTGKAFF. The CDR3 DNA reads as TGTGCCAGCAGTTACAGGACAGGGAAAGCTTTCTTT.

The CDR3, as DNA: TGCAGTGCTAGACCCCTGGTGCGGGAGCTGCCAGATACGCAGTATTTT. Its protein product is CSARPLVRELPDTQYF. The V gene is TRBV20-1, the J gene TRBJ2-3; 7 positions match TRBD2. The CDR3 totals 16 residues. Germline CDR1 reads DFQATT; CDR2 reads SNEGSKA (reference sequence). Trimming at V came to 2 bases and at J to 4 bases, leaving 12 bases not matched to a gene.

V gene TRBV20-1 combines with J gene TRBJ2-7; D might be TRBD1 (6 bases). Between the trimmed V and J ends, which lost 0 bases and 9 bases, there was a span of 18 bases. Per germline, CDR1 DFQATT and CDR2 SNEGSKA (reference sequence). The CDR3 contains 14 residues. As DNA, the CDR3 is TGCAGTGCTAGAGAATACCCACAGGGCCGAGGGCAGTACTTC. The encoded protein is CSAREYPQGRGQYF.

The chain couples TRBV28 to TRBJ1-5; D unresolved. V lost 11 bases and J 3 bases, leaving 11 bases between the germline ends. CDR3 length equals 12 residues. The germline V gene has CDR1 MDHEN and CDR2 SYDVKM. The CDR3 loop reads CAARSTNQPQHF. DNA for the CDR3: TGTGCCGCACGATCCACCAATCAGCCCCAGCATTTT.